The 21 T cell receptor beta chains below all came from one sample that was sequenced in a study of T cell repertoires in cytomegalovirus infection. These receptors' antigens are unknown. TCRdb called the reads again in MiXCR, with one record for every CDR3 protein. The profile shows around 230,000 distinct CDR3 sequences, 35% to 40% of them singletons. Sequenced material: CD8+ T cells from cultured PBMCs, taken from culture after CMV antigen stimulation. The receptor source for this set is a human donor in good health (CMV status not recorded). Some clones in this sample may be carry-over from other donors' samples.

This clonotype came up a few times. CDR3 sequence: CASSPRTSGGAGNEQFF. The DNA of the CDR3 is TGTGCCAGCAGCCCTAGGACTAGCGGGGGGGCCGGCAATGAGCAGTTCTTC. The chain joins TRBV3-1 to TRBJ2-1, with 15 positions matching TRBD2. There are 17 residues in the CDR3. V trimming: 4 bases; J trimming: 6 bases; junction bases outside the gene matches: 7. The germline CDR1 and CDR2 sequences are LGHDT and YNNKEL (reference sequence).

In its sample, this clonotype was seen a few times. CDR3 in amino acids: CASSPRASRSSGELFF. The DNA of the CDR3 is TGTGCCAGCAGCCCTCGGGCTAGTAGATCGTCCGGGGAGCTGTTTTTT. The chain has TRBV7-6 and TRBJ2-2, with unresolved D. V was cut by 5 bases and J by 6 bases, with 19 bases left in between. The germline V gene has CDR1 SGHVS and CDR2 FNYEAQ. This CDR3 is built from 16 residues.

The chain uses TRBV6-5 and TRBJ1-2, with D possibly matching TRBD1 (5 bases). Germline V gene lookup returns CDR1 MNHEY and CDR2 SVGAGI. Deletions cut 0 bases from V and 6 bases from J, with 11 bases between. The CDR3 spans 14 residues. CDR3 nucleotides: TGTGCCAGCAGTTACTCCGGACAAGTGAATGGCTACACCTTC. Translated, it gives CASSYSGQVNGYTF.

This sequence joins TRBV7-8 and TRBJ2-7; unclear D gene. Germline V gene data show CDR1 as SGHVS and CDR2 as FQNEAQ. The CDR3 has 15 residues. The V end lost 2 bases, the J end lost 2 bases, and 13 bases lay between the germline ends. CDR3 loop: CASSLKPSAPYEQYF. For the CDR3, the DNA is TGTGCCAGCAGCTTAAAGCCCAGCGCACCCTACGAGCAGTACTTC.

The chain carries TRBV7-6 and TRBJ2-7; D possibly uses TRBD1 or TRBD2 (5 bases each). From germline, CDR1 is SGHVS and CDR2 FNYEAQ. The CDR3 length is 16 residues. V lost 5 bases and J lost 5, with 22 bases in between. This CDR3 is CASSPLEGVARHEQYF. Written as DNA, the CDR3 is TGTGCCAGCAGCCCCCTGGAAGGGGTAGCGAGACACGAGCAGTACTTC.

The rearrangement uses TRBV27 and TRBJ1-5; 7 bases are shared with TRBD1. This CDR3 is built from 14 residues. Germline loops: CDR1 MNHEY, CDR2 SMNVEV (reference sequence). V dropped 6 bases and J dropped 10; count of bases not matched to a gene: 12. The CDR3 bases are TGTGCCAGCAGCCCACAGGGGTTCGGTCACCCCCAGCATTTT. Amino acid sequence: CASSPQGFGHPQHF.

This clonotype turned up a few times. The rearrangement joins TRBV12-3 or TRBV12-4 to TRBJ2-1; 7 positions match TRBD2. The CDR3 loop spans 13 amino acids. Unmatched junction bases numbered 1, after V lost 5 bases and J lost 3 bases. The CDR3 nucleotides read TGTGCCAGCAGTCGGACTAGCTACAATGAGCAGTTCTTC. It codes for CASSRTSYNEQFF.

The chain couples TRBV6-2 or TRBV6-3 to TRBJ1-5; D is ambiguous. The V gene lost 2 bases and the J gene lost 3 bases, with 20 bases spanning the gap. CDR1 and CDR2 (germline): MNHEY, SVGEGT. The CDR3 runs 18 residues. The CDR3 bases are TGTGCCAGCAGTTACGAACCAGGATCGGTCAGTAACAATCAGCCCCAGCATTTT. Protein product: CASSYEPGSVSNNQPQHF.

This clonotype was found many times. The chain has TRBV7-6 and TRBJ2-1, with a possible D match to TRBD1 (5 bases). The CDR3 has 13 residues. The V gene lost 6 bases and the J gene lost 5 bases, with 11 bases spanning the gap. Germline V gene data show CDR1 as SGHVS and CDR2 as FNYEAQ. The CDR3 reads CASRQGGHNEQFF. CDR3 sequence (DNA): TGTGCCAGCAGGCAGGGTGGGCACAATGAGCAGTTCTTC.

V gene TRBV7-9 combines with J gene TRBJ2-1, with TRBD2 matching 12 bases. The CDR3 length is 16 residues. V lost 4 bases, J lost 6 bases, and 7 bases stayed unmatched. Germline CDR1 reads SEHNR; CDR2 reads FQNEAQ (reference sequence). CDR3 DNA sequence: TGTGCCAGCAGCTCGCCGGGACTAGCGGGTCTCAATGAGCAGTTCTTC. Translated, it gives CASSSPGLAGLNEQFF.

The genes are TRBV11-2 and TRBJ2-3; unclear D gene. Trimming removed 6 bases at V and 0 bases at J, with 25 bases between. Germline V gives CDR1 SGHAT, CDR2 FQNNGV. There are 19 residues in the CDR3. The CDR3 DNA sequence: TGTGCCAGCAGTTTACCCCTGCTTCCGGCAGCAACTAGCACAGATACGCAGTATTTT. Protein sequence: CASSLPLLPAATSTDTQYF.

In nucleotides, the CDR3 is TGTGCCACAGGAGGGCGTACCCAAGAGACCCAGTACTTC. This gives the protein CATGGRTQETQYF. V gene TRBV7-8 combines with J gene TRBJ2-5; weak D call: TRBD2 (6 bases). V was clipped by 10 bases and J by 1 base, with 13 bases between them. This CDR3 has 13 residues. The germline CDR1 and CDR2 sequences are SGHVS and FQNEAQ.

The CDR3 is CASSLEGLGYEQYF. The CDR3 DNA is TGTGCCAGCAGCTTAGAGGGCCTGGGCTACGAGCAGTACTTC. V is TRBV7-6 and J is TRBJ2-7; no definite D call. Germline values: CDR1 SGHVS, CDR2 FNYEAQ. The germline V and J ends were trimmed by 1 base and 3 bases, with 10 bases remaining between them. The CDR3 is 14 amino acids.

This chain connects TRBV14 to TRBJ2-3; D is unclear. The CDR3 is 13 amino acids. The V end lost 0 bases, the J end lost 2 bases, and 3 bases lay between the germline ends. Germline V gives CDR1 SGHDN, CDR2 FVKESK. The CDR3 coding sequence is TGTGCCAGCAGCCAAGATAACACAGATACGCAGTATTTT. Translation gives CASSQDNTDTQYF.

The chain has TRBV11-2 and TRBJ2-5; unclear D gene. V was shortened by 3 bases and J by 5 bases, with 7 bases between the two germline ends. The CDR3 is 12 residues long. Germline loops: CDR1 SGHAT, CDR2 FQNNGV. The chain's CDR3 is CASSFPLETQYF. DNA for the CDR3: TGTGCCAGCAGCTTCCCCCTGGAGACCCAGTACTTC.

The chain links TRBV29-1 to TRBJ2-6; D unresolved. The ends were cut back, 0 bases at V and 0 bases at J, with 6 bases in the middle. From germline, CDR1 is SQVTM and CDR2 ANQGSEA. The CDR3 runs to 15 residues. The chain's CDR3 is CSVEDGYSGANVLTF. The CDR3, as DNA: TGCAGCGTTGAAGATGGGTACTCTGGGGCCAACGTCCTGACTTTC.

V usage is TRBV6-5 and J usage is TRBJ1-4; TRBD1 matches 10 bases. V gave up 0 bases and J gave up 1 base; unmatched junction bases: 8. This CDR3 has 19 amino acids. CDR1 and CDR2 (germline): MNHEY, SVGAGI. The CDR3 nucleotides read TGTGCCAGCAGTTACTCTAGGGACAGGGGCAGCGGAACTAATGAAAAACTGTTTTTT. Amino acid sequence: CASSYSRDRGSGTNEKLFF.

J is TRBJ2-7 and V is TRBV6-1, with TRBD2 matching over 7 bases. The CDR3 sequence is 12 residues long. Trimming took 5 bases from V and 6 from J; bases not matched to a gene: 4. CDR1 MNHNS and CDR2 SASEGT come from the germline V gene. The DNA of the CDR3 is TGTGCCAGCAGTTGGCGGGGGTCCGAGCAGTACTTC. The encoded protein is CASSWRGSEQYF.

The CDR3 protein is CASSLKSGGAESYNEQFF. The CDR3 DNA follows: TGTGCCAGCAGCCTAAAGAGCGGGGGGGCCGAGTCCTACAATGAGCAGTTCTTC. V gene TRBV11-2 combines with J gene TRBJ2-1; 10 positions match TRBD2. The V gene's germline CDR1 is SGHAT and CDR2 FQNNGV. V trimming: 5 bases; J trimming: 1 base; junction bases outside the gene matches: 11. CDR3 length equals 18 residues. Complete variable domain (other parts from reference TRBV11-2 and TRBJ2-1): EAGVAQSPRYKIIEKRQSVAFWCNPISGHATLYWYQQILGQGPKLLIQFQNNGVVDDSQLPKDRFSAERLKGVDSTLKIQPAKLEDSAVYLCASSLKSGGAESYNEQFFGPGTRLTVL.

This chain links TRBV6-6 with TRBJ2-7; weak D call: TRBD2 (5 bases). The CDR3 spans 15 residues. With 5 bases removed from V and 2 bases from J, the gap between germline ends came to 16 bases. Germline CDR1 and CDR2: MNHNY and SVGAGI (reference sequence). The CDR3 spells CASSKQWRNTYEQYF. The CDR3 nucleotides are TGTGCCAGCAGTAAACAGTGGAGGAACACCTACGAGCAGTACTTC.

The chain combines TRBV13 with TRBJ2-2; 10 positions agree with TRBD2. Germline V CDR1 and CDR2: PRHDT, FYEKMQ (reference sequence). V lost 5 bases to trimming and J lost 5 bases; unmatched junction nucleotides: 2. The CDR3 has 14 amino acids. The CDR3 is CASSKGLATGELFF. CDR3 DNA sequence: TGTGCCAGCAGCAAGGGACTAGCGACCGGGGAGCTGTTTTTT. The variable domain in full, with the rest retrieved from reference TRBV13 and TRBJ2-2, is AAGVIQSPRHLIKEKRETATLKCYPIPRHDTVYWYQQGPGQDPQFLISFYEKMQSDKGSIPDRFSAQQFSDYHSELNMSSLELGDSALYFCASSKGLATGELFFGEGSRLTVL.